A selection of T cell receptor beta chains follows, all from one sample in a study of T cell repertoires in cytomegalovirus infection. Using its own MiXCR run on the reads, TCRdb lists one record per CDR3 protein. The sample lists 700,000 to 900,000 distinct CDR3 sequences, almost 30% seen once, with over 10% in the top ten. For these TCRs, the target antigens are not known. The sample was cultured CD8+ T cells from PBMCs, taken from culture after CMV antigen stimulation. The receptors shown here come from a human donor in good health (CMV status not recorded). Some clones in this sample may be carry-over from other donors' samples. CDR3s include the opening cysteine and the closing phenylalanine or tryptophan. A D gene is named only where the DNA matches it firmly. The size field is filled for only some rows; it gives once, few, many or a size class.

clone_size | d_call | j_call | v_call | cdr3_aa | cdr3_nt
- | TRBD2 | TRBJ2-1 | TRBV7-4 | CASSLAERGAYNEQFF | TGTGCCAGCAGCTTAGCCGAGCGGGGGGCATACAATGAGCAGTTCTTC
few | - | TRBJ2-2 | TRBV10-3 | CAISELQNTGELFF | TGTGCCATCAGTGAGCTGCAGAACACCGGGGAGCTGTTTTTT
few | TRBD1 | TRBJ1-5 | TRBV6-1 | CASSPRTGMGQPQHF | TGTGCCAGCAGTCCCCGGACAGGGATGGGTCAGCCCCAGCATTTT
many | - | TRBJ1-1 | TRBV7-8 | CASSEQAGRTEAFF | TGTGCCAGCAGCGAACAGGCTGGGAGGACTGAAGCTTTCTTT
few | - | TRBJ1-4 | TRBV9 | CASSVGVGDPPYDEKLFF | TGTGCCAGCAGCGTAGGGGTAGGGGACCCGCCGTACGACGAAAAACTGTTTTTT
- | - | TRBJ1-1 | TRBV4-1 | CASSQEGTHTEAFF | TGCGCCAGCAGCCAAGAGGGGACCCACACTGAAGCTTTCTTT
many | - | TRBJ2-3 | TRBV7-8 | CASSPLVSTDTQYF | TGTGCCAGCAGCCCCTTAGTTAGCACAGATACGCAGTATTTT
many | - | TRBJ2-5 | TRBV7-6 | CASSSIPGFQETQYF | TGTGCCAGCAGCTCGATCCCGGGGTTCCAAGAGACCCAGTACTTC
- | TRBD1 | TRBJ1-2 | TRBV3-1 | CASSQRRDRENYGYTF | TGTGCCAGCAGCCAACGAAGGGACAGGGAGAACTATGGCTACACCTTC
- | TRBD2 | TRBJ2-5 | TRBV3-1 | CASRDSSRGEVETQYF | TGTGCCAGCAGGGACTCCTCGCGGGGGGAGGTGGAGACCCAGTACTTC
- | - | TRBJ1-2 | TRBV11-2 | CASSSNGGLSYGYTF | TGTGCCAGCAGCTCCAACGGGGGGCTGTCTTACGGCTACACCTTC
- | - | TRBJ1-2 | TRBV7-6 | CASSNRPPGYGYTF | TGTGCCAGCAGTAACAGGCCCCCGGGATATGGCTACACCTTC
- | TRBD1 | TRBJ2-1 | TRBV25-1 | CASSEYFTGGANLNEQFF | TGTGCCAGCAGTGAATATTTCACAGGGGGCGCGAATTTGAATGAGCAGTTCTTC
- | TRBD1 | TRBJ2-3 | TRBV5-6 | CASSSMGQDSTDTQYF | TGTGCCAGCAGCTCGATGGGACAGGATAGCACAGATACGCAGTATTTT
- | TRBD2 | TRBJ2-1 | TRBV4-1 | CASSQDRSGGSLSSYNEQFF | TGCGCCAGCAGCCAAGATCGCAGCGGGGGGTCCTTGAGCTCCTACAATGAGCAGTTCTTC
few | TRBD1 | TRBJ2-7 | TRBV7-9 | CASSMGTGRAYEQYF | TGTGCCAGCAGCATGGGGACAGGGCGGGCCTACGAGCAGTACTTC
- | TRBD1 | TRBJ2-3 | TRBV25-1 | CASRGQGPDTQYF | TGTGCCAGCAGGGGACAGGGGCCAGATACGCAGTATTTT
- | - | TRBJ1-3 | TRBV6-1 | CASTKNQGYSGNTIYF | TGTGCCAGCACTAAAAACCAGGGCTACTCTGGAAACACCATATATTTT
- | TRBD1 | TRBJ1-4 | TRBV18 | CANAARDSRRF | TGTGCCAACGCAGCCAGGGACAGTCGCCGTTTT
- | - | TRBJ2-2 | TRBV15 | CATSRLSGTGELFF | TGTGCCACCAGCAGACTGAGCGGGACCGGGGAGCTGTTTTTT
- | - | TRBJ1-2 | TRBV6-4 | CASIRVRVFYGYTF | TGTGCCAGCATCAGGGTCAGGGTCTTCTATGGCTACACCTTC
few | - | TRBJ2-6 | TRBV7-9 | CASSSPGPPLSGANVLTF | TGTGCCAGCAGCTCCCCGGGACCACCGCTTTCTGGGGCCAACGTCCTGACTTTC
few | - | TRBJ2-4 | TRBV19 | CASSINRENIQYF | TGTGCCAGTAGTATAAATCGGGAAAACATTCAGTACTTC
- | TRBD2 | TRBJ2-1 | TRBV28 | CASSLLGLAYNEQFF | TGTGCCAGCAGTTTATTGGGACTAGCCTACAATGAGCAGTTCTTC
few | TRBD1 | TRBJ2-1 | TRBV7-9 | CASSPGGGQVLRQFF | TGTGCCAGCAGCCCCGGAGGGGGACAGGTCCTTAGGCAGTTCTTC
- | TRBD1 | TRBJ1-1 | TRBV6-6 | CASAPPGTGITEAFF | TGTGCCAGCGCCCCCCCTGGGACAGGGATAACTGAAGCTTTCTTT